Listed below are T cell receptor beta chains from one sample, sequenced in a study of CD8 T cells in ankylosing spondylitis. TCRdb passed the 5' RACE reads through MiXCR, listing each CDR3 protein once. The data contain 250,000 to 400,000 distinct CDR3 sequences, approximately 10% of them singletons. The sample taken for sequencing was blood, either unsorted or a sorted T cell fraction (not recorded which). The receptors stem from a female donor with ankylosing spondylitis or in good health (not recorded which). The conserved cysteine and the conserved F or W are not part of the CDR3 here. Each record gives: CDR3 protein, J gene, V gene.

ASSLGPLDGYEQY | TRBJ2-7 | TRBV12-3/TRBV12-4
SGQVQGETQY | TRBJ2-5 | TRBV20-1
ASSFASEQF | TRBJ2-1 | TRBV5-6
ASSYSFATPTGELF | TRBJ2-2 | TRBV6-5
SAPTGGGYEQY | TRBJ2-7 | TRBV20-1
ASSRQGSNTGELF | TRBJ2-2 | TRBV5-1
ASSPPGPHEKLF | TRBJ1-4 | TRBV7-9
ASSLDSYKGSDEQF | TRBJ2-1 | TRBV5-1
AISTTGVDNGYT | TRBJ1-2 | TRBV10-3
ASSTTTITYEQY | TRBJ2-7 | TRBV12-3/TRBV12-4
ASSATPGYEQY | TRBJ2-7 | TRBV7-2
ASSQDRLFDEQF | TRBJ2-1 | TRBV4-2
ASSRFRDRAYEQY | TRBJ2-7 | TRBV27
ASSFARTGGQETQY | TRBJ2-5 | TRBV28
ASSPRSRDNSGNTIY | TRBJ1-3 | TRBV18
ASSLYPAGEGEQF | TRBJ2-1 | TRBV5-1
ASSPDRGHGYT | TRBJ1-2 | TRBV10-2
ASRRNVGQPQH | TRBJ1-5 | TRBV7-2
SVPRWTDNQPQH | TRBJ1-5 | TRBV29-1
ASSSTGGRNSPLH | TRBJ1-6 | TRBV19
ASSAGTYGYT | TRBJ1-2 | TRBV12-3/TRBV12-4
ASIPGQLVNTEAF | TRBJ1-1 | TRBV19
SARDPGGNTGELF | TRBJ2-2 | TRBV20-1
SARGSTGGETQY | TRBJ2-5 | TRBV20-1
ASSLGMGQYQETQY | TRBJ2-5 | TRBV12-3/TRBV12-4
ASSFSRMNTEAF | TRBJ1-1 | TRBV27
SARPGTGNFYEQY | TRBJ2-7 | TRBV20-1
SALETGRSLH | TRBJ1-6 | TRBV20-1
ASRMVGGETQY | TRBJ2-5 | TRBV12-3/TRBV12-4
ASSRDLVTEAF | TRBJ1-1 | TRBV11-2
AISDQVQLLGNEQF | TRBJ2-1 | TRBV10-3